This TCR beta chain comes out of a study of response to subunit inactivated influenza vaccine (dated by TCRdb to 2017 to 2018). A note on the overall study: Deep quantitative profiling of the T cell receptor repertoire was used in the study to follow responses to a trivalent subunit inactivated influenza vaccine. General study outcomes and caveats: The authors proposed that each seasonal influenza vaccination may bring in only a limited number of new T cells.

The library was produced with RT-PCR. This sample was sequenced with an Illumina HiSeq 2500. TCRdb redid the processing of the public reads, applying fastp at Q25 and MiXCR, and retained in-frame beta chains. Rows merge per CDR3 protein into single entries with the most common DNA and genes. Counted in this sample were 630,000 or so distinct CDR3 sequences; 15% to 18% of them appeared once. The ten most abundant clones make up under 14% of the sample. CDR1 and CDR2 are read off the germline V gene as KGHSY and FQNENV. The CDR3 goes from the cysteine to the phenylalanine over 14 residues. This entry keeps only the CDR3 DNA: 42 bases, framed from base 1. V sheds 1 base and J sheds 6 bases, leaving 12 bases between their ends. About this clonotype: There is no known antigen for this receptor. Nothing much larger sits one base from this clone, and base qualities are not available.

The sequencing used PBMCs from blood, collected approximately 12 days after vaccination. The chain couples TRBV16 to TRBJ1-1; no confident D gene assignment can be made. This receptor was identified in a man between 45 and 60 years old who received an inactivated influenza vaccine. Donor details come from another sample of the same person, matched by shared clones. The encoded CDR3 is CASSQLASAPEAFF. DNA sequence: TGTGCCAGCAGCCAATTGGCCAGTGCACCTGAAGCTTTCTTT.